This is a list of T cell receptor beta chains from one sample in a study of cytomegalovirus exposure and HLA in healthy donors. Measured with immunoSEQ multiplex PCR; TCRdb has only the in-frame clones, and not every one. Of 190,000 or so clones in the sample, about 86% were seen once. What was sequenced was PBMCs. Receptor source: a young woman in good health and CMV-seropositive. Both conserved end residues are part of each CDR3. D genes are given only for firm matches. Expanded clones get a size class; other rows say once, few or many, or leave the size out.

D gene	clone size	V gene	J gene	CDR3 DNA	CDR3 protein
TRBD2	NA	TRBV10-2	TRBJ2-5	TGCGCCAGCAGCGGACTAGCGGGGGACCAAGAGACCCAGTACTTC	CASSGLAGDQETQYF
NA	once	TRBV5-1	TRBJ1-2	TGCGCCAGCAGCCAGGGAGGGGGGTCCTATGGCTACACCTTC	CASSQGGGSYGYTF
NA	NA	TRBV6-1	TRBJ1-2	TGTGCCAGCAGTGCGAGGGAGGGTGGCTATGGCTACACCTTC	CASSAREGGYGYTF
NA	NA	TRBV6-1	TRBJ2-7	TGTGCCAGCATTAACCTACAGGGAAGTAGGTACGAGCAGTACTTC	CASINLQGSRYEQYF
TRBD1	NA	TRBV13	TRBJ1-2	TGTGCCAGCAGGAAGACAGGGTCGGGCTATGGCTACACCTTC	CASRKTGSGYGYTF
NA	NA	TRBV18	TRBJ1-2	TGTGCCAGCTCACCACTTGGGGGGGAACGGGGCTACACCTTC	CASSPLGGERGYTF
NA	once	TRBV9	TRBJ2-1	TGTGCCAGCAGCCATCGGGGGGCGGGCGACAATGAGCAGTTCTTC	CASSHRGAGDNEQFF
TRBD1	once	TRBV27	TRBJ1-4	TGTGCCAGCGGGACAGGGGGCTTCGGGGTTGAAAAACTGTTTTTT	CASGTGGFGVEKLFF
TRBD1	NA	TRBV9	TRBJ1-6	TGTGCCAGCAGCCCGACAGGGACGCAGGATTCACCCCTCCACTTT	CASSPTGTQDSPLHF
NA	NA	TRBV2	TRBJ1-3	TGTGCCAGCAGCGGGATTTTGGGAAACACCATATATTTT	CASSGILGNTIYF
TRBD1	NA	TRBV2	TRBJ1-1	TGTGCCAGCAGTGAAGCGATGGACAGGGTGGGCACTGAAGCTTTCTTT	CASSEAMDRVGTEAFF
NA	NA	TRBV5-4	TRBJ2-3	TGTGCCAGCAGCTTGGGGGCTCACGGGGGTGGCACAGATACGCAGTATTTT	CASSLGAHGGGTDTQYF
NA	NA	TRBV4-1	TRBJ2-7	TGCGCCAGCAGCCTGAGGTCTTACCGGGGCGAGCAGTACTTC	CASSLRSYRGEQYF
NA	NA	TRBV19	TRBJ2-1	TGTGCCAGAATAAGGCAGGGTCGGGTGGGCAATGAGCAGTTCTTC	CARIRQGRVGNEQFF
TRBD1	NA	TRBV5-6	TRBJ1-1	TGTGCCAGCAGCTTTTTCCCTCCGGGACAGGAGAACACTGAAGCTTTCTTT	CASSFFPPGQENTEAFF
NA	NA	TRBV4-3	TRBJ2-5	TGCGCCAGCAGCCAAGAATACGAGCTCCAAGAGACCCAGTACTTC	CASSQEYELQETQYF
TRBD1	NA	TRBV7-2	TRBJ2-7	TGTGCCAGCAGCTTCAGTTTGACAGGGATACAATCCTACGAGCAGTACTTC	CASSFSLTGIQSYEQYF
NA	NA	TRBV6-1	TRBJ2-7	TGTGCCAGCAGTGGGGGATCCGGGACACCCTACGAGCAGTACTTC	CASSGGSGTPYEQYF
NA	NA	TRBV11-3	TRBJ2-1	TGTGCCAGCAGCCCCCATCGGAGGGATGAGCAGTTCTTC	CASSPHRRDEQFF
TRBD1	NA	TRBV7-2	TRBJ1-6	TGTGCCAGCAGCTTACTTTCCTGGGACAGGGCGGGACCCCTCCACTTT	CASSLLSWDRAGPLHF
NA	once	TRBV13	TRBJ2-3	TGTGCCAGCAGCTTAGGAGGGGTGTCGACGGTCACAGATACGCAGTATTTT	CASSLGGVSTVTDTQYF
NA	NA	TRBV5-6	TRBJ1-1	TGTGCCAGCAGCTTCTCCCAGGGTATGCCTGAAGCTTTCTTT	CASSFSQGMPEAFF
TRBD1	NA	TRBV13	TRBJ2-5	TGTGCCAGCAGCGAAGGACAGGGGATGGAGACCCAGTACTTC	CASSEGQGMETQYF
NA	NA	TRBV18	TRBJ2-2	TGTGCCAGCTCATCCCAACAGGGTGACACCGGGGAGCTGTTTTTT	CASSSQQGDTGELFF
NA	few	TRBV7-7	TRBJ1-5	TGTGCCAGCAGCTTAGTTCACGGGCAGCCCCAGCATTTT	CASSLVHGQPQHF
NA	NA	TRBV2	TRBJ2-1	TGCGCCTCGGGTCAAGGGGCGCTCAATGAGCAGTTCTTC	CASGQGALNEQFF
NA	NA	TRBV4-3	TRBJ1-1	TGCGCCAGCAGCCAAGATTACGGGAGCATGAACACTGAAGCTTTCTTT	CASSQDYGSMNTEAFF
NA	NA	TRBV7-9	TRBJ1-6	TGTGCCAGCAGCTTTGACAGTAGCTCCTATAATTCACCCCTCCACTTT	CASSFDSSSYNSPLHF
TRBD2	few	TRBV7-2	TRBJ2-5	TGTGCCAGCAGCTCGACTAGCGGGGTGCAAGAGACCCAGTACTTC	CASSSTSGVQETQYF
TRBD1	NA	TRBV18	TRBJ1-5	TGTGCCAGCTCACCGGGGACAGGGGTTATCAATCAGCCCCAGCATTTT	CASSPGTGVINQPQHF
TRBD1	NA	TRBV7-2	TRBJ1-1	TGTGCCAGCAGCCGACCCGGGACAGAGACTGAAGCTTTCTTT	CASSRPGTETEAFF
NA	few	TRBV10-1	TRBJ2-1	TGCGCCAGCAGTGTGAGAGACAATGAGCAGTTCTTC	CASSVRDNEQFF
TRBD1	NA	TRBV6-5	TRBJ1-2	TGTGCCAGCAAACGACAGGGCCTAAACTATGGCTACACCTTC	CASKRQGLNYGYTF
NA	NA	TRBV6-6	TRBJ1-2	TGTGCCAGCAGTACAACTAACTATGGCTACACCTTC	CASSTTNYGYTF
NA	NA	TRBV19	TRBJ1-4	TGTGCCAGTAGGAGAATACCCATTACGGAACTGTTTTTT	CASRRIPITELFF
TRBD1	once	TRBV6-6	TRBJ2-3	TGTGCCAGCAGTTACTGGGTAGGGGGCTCAGATACGCAGTATTTT	CASSYWVGGSDTQYF
NA	NA	TRBV6-5	TRBJ2-7	TGTGCCAGCAAGGTGGCGGGCTCCTACGAGCAGTACTTC	CASKVAGSYEQYF
TRBD2	NA	TRBV27	TRBJ2-3	TGTGCCAGCAGCACCGGGACTAGCGTTACGCAGTATTTT	CASSTGTSVTQYF
TRBD1	NA	TRBV5-1	TRBJ1-1	TGCGCCAGCAGCTGGGGGACAGGGGCGAACACTGAAGCTTTCTTT	CASSWGTGANTEAFF
TRBD1	once	TRBV6-1	TRBJ1-2	TGTGCCAGCAGAACCGGGACAGGGGGCTCCTATGGCTACACCTTC	CASRTGTGGSYGYTF
TRBD1	NA	TRBV29-1	TRBJ1-1	TGCAGTTATTATTCTGGGACAGCGGGTTTCTTT	CSYYSGTAGFF